This TCR beta chain was observed in a study of blood T cell repertoires in COVID-19. Study details: Acute and convalescent COVID-19 specimens originated in the United States, Italy and Spain.

All enrollees were about 18 to 89 years old and from approximately 25 US areas. All recovered Cohort 3 donors got two negative PCRs, got clearance, or saw symptom resolution. This CDR3 is 14 amino acids long. CDR1 is SGHVS and CDR2 is FQNEAQ in the germline V gene. The V and J ends lost 4 bases and 4 bases respectively, with 13 bases between them. Source study methods: Amplified reference gene primers provided the basis for estimating nucleated cell counts. Generated by immunoSEQ multiplex PCR, the TCRdb table keeps only in-frame clones and is missing some. From that table come the V and J calls and clone size; the DNA was used to work out D and trimming. The sample records 200,000 to 250,000 clones, around 84% being singletons.

The clonotype was recovered from a woman aged 35 to 49 who had recovered from COVID-19. Sequenced sample: PBMCs or T cells enriched from blood (not recorded which). V usage is TRBV7-8 and J usage is TRBJ1-1, with D possibly matching TRBD1 (5 bases). The DNA for the CDR3 is TGTGCCAGCAGCTCGCAGGGCAGGAGCACTGAAGCTTTCTTT. Its protein product is CASSSQGRSTEAFF. Together with reference TRBV7-8 and TRBJ1-1, the CDR3 gives the full variable domain: GAGVSQSPRYKVAKRGQDVALRCDPISGHVSLFWYQQALGQGPEFLTYFQNEAQLDKSGLPSDRFFAERPEGSVSTLKIQRTQQEDSAVYLCASSSQGRSTEAFFGQGTRLTVV.